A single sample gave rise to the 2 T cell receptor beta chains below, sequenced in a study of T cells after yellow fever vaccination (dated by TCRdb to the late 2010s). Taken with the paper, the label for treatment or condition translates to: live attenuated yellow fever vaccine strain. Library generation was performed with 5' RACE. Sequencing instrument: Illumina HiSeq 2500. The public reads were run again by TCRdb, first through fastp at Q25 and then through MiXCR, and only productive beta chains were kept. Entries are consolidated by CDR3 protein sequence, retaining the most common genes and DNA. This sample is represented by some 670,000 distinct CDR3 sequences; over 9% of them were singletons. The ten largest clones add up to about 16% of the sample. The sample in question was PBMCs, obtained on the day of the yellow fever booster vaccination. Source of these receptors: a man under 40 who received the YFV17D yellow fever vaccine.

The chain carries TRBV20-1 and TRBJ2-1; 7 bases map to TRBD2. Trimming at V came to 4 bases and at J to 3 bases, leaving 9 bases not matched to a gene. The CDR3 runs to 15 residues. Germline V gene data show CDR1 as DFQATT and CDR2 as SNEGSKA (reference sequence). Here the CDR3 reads CSANLGGSDYNEQFF. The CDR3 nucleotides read TGCAGTGCTAACCTCGGGGGGAGCGACTACAATGAGCAGTTCTTC.

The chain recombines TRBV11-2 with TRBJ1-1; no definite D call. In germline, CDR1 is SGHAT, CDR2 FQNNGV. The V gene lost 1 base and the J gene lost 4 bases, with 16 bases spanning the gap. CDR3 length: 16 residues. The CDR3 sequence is CASSLAGFGWTTEAFF. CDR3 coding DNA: TGTGCCAGCAGCTTAGCTGGATTCGGGTGGACCACTGAAGCTTTCTTT. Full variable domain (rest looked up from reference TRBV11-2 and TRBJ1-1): EAGVAQSPRYKIIEKRQSVAFWCNPISGHATLYWYQQILGQGPKLLIQFQNNGVVDDSQLPKDRFSAERLKGVDSTLKIQPAKLEDSAVYLCASSLAGFGWTTEAFFGQGTRLTVV.